The present T cell receptor (beta chain) was sequenced within a study of CD8 T cells in ankylosing spondylitis. Regarding the study as a whole: As for the disease-linked clones, they showed a CD8+ phenotype and occurred at relatively low frequencies in peripheral blood. Seven to nine highly homologous variants formed a TCR beta motif that appeared characteristic of ankylosing spondylitis blood. Reactive arthritis synovial fluid and blood were previously reported to contain some motif variants.

There are 14 residues in the CDR3. Regarding this clonotype: What it recognizes is unknown.

MiXCR, applied by TCRdb to the 5' RACE reads, yields one record per CDR3 protein. The sample records fewer than 550,000 distinct CDR3 sequences, about 5.2% being singletons. The receptor's source is a male donor with ankylosing spondylitis. The rearrangement joins TRBV21-1 to TRBJ1-1; the listed D gene, TRBD1, was not tested against the DNA. TRBV21-1 is shown as a pseudogene. Sequencing was carried out using blood, either unsorted or a sorted T cell fraction (not recorded which). The CDR3 spells CASSRQGENTEAFF. The CDR3, as DNA: TGTGCCAGCAGCAGACAGGGGGAGAACACTGAAGCTTTCTTT.